In its sample, the clone carrying this T cell receptor (beta chain) was seen many times. Its antigen is unknown. This CDR3 is built from 16 residues. Germline V lookup: CDR1 SGHTA, CDR2 FQGNSA. V lost 5 bases to trimming and J lost 6 bases; unmatched junction nucleotides: 8. Hyperthyroidism was considered stable when no ophthalmopathy appeared within 18 months of follow-up. This sample stems from a study of Graves' ophthalmopathy and Graves' hyperthyroidism. Amplification of the TCR beta CDR3 regions used RNA transcripts (as template). HTBI primers were employed in first-round RT-PCR, then a second-round multiplex PCR followed. Using its own MiXCR run on the multiplex PCR reads, TCRdb lists one record per CDR3 protein. The sample lists about 370,000 distinct CDR3 sequences; 15% to 20% were seen once. General study findings and limits: Distinction of ophthalmopathy from stable hyperthyroidism by a 13-signature model reached 87.88% sensitivity and 81.08% specificity.

V usage is TRBV7-2 and J usage is TRBJ2-2; TRBD2 matches 11 bases. The sequence was obtained from an adult woman with stable Graves' hyperthyroidism. Sequenced sample: peripheral blood. CDR3 region: CASSATTSGSAGELFF. The CDR3 DNA sequence: TGTGCCAGCAGCGCCACAACTAGCGGGAGTGCCGGGGAGCTGTTTTTT.